This TCR beta chain stems from a study of cytomegalovirus exposure and HLA in healthy donors. CDR1 and CDR2 (germline): SGHTA, FQGNSA. V was shortened by 1 base and J by 8 bases, with 20 bases between the two germline ends. The CDR3 extends over 16 amino acids. Findings of the study overall: The finding came from a later analysis; first-cohort TCR clusters tended to co-occur in the roughly 110 validation repertoires. Across donors, most TCRs were seen rarely, yet some public ones were widespread. The study labeled fewer than 200 TCR beta chains cytomegalovirus-associated.

The table came from immunoSEQ multiplex PCR; TCRdb's copy has only in-frame clones and leaves some out. The data show about 150,000 clones, about 88% seen once. Notes on this clone: Its antigen is as yet unknown.

The origin of this receptor is a man aged 18 to 30 in good health and CMV-seropositive. The chain has TRBV7-2 and TRBJ1-2; D perhaps matches TRBD1 (5 bases). The sequenced sample consisted of PBMCs. In DNA form, the CDR3 reads TGTGCCAGCAGCTTAGGGTTGACAGTGAGCCCTCGCGGCTACACCTTC. Its protein product is CASSLGLTVSPRGYTF.